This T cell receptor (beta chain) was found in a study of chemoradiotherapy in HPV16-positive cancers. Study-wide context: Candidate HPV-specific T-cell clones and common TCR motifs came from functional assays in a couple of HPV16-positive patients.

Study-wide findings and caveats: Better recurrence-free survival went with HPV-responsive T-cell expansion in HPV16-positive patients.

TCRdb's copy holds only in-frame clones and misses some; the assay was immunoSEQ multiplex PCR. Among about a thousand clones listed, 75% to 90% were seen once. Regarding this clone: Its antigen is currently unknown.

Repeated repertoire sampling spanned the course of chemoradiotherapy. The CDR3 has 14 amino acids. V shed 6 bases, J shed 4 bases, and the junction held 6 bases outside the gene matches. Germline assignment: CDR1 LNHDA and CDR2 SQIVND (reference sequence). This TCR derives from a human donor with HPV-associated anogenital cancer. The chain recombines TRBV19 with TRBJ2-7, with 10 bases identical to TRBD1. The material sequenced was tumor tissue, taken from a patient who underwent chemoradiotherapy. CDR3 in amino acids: CASRDGQGEYEQYF. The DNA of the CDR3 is TGTGCCAGTAGGGACGGACAGGGGGAGTACGAGCAGTACTTC.